Each of the 19 T cell receptor beta chains below was sequenced from the same sample in a study of blood T cell repertoires in COVID-19. TCRdb's copy holds only in-frame clones and misses some; the assay was immunoSEQ multiplex PCR. The data contain a few hundred thousand clones, about nine tenths of them singletons. Sequences were obtained from peripheral blood. The receptor source for this set is a woman aged 40 to 49 with acute or convalescent COVID-19.

CDR3: CASSIHREDTQYF. The CDR3 DNA is TGTGCCAGTAGTATCCACAGGGAAGATACGCAGTATTTT. The chain employs TRBV19 and TRBJ2-3; D is possibly TRBD1 (6 bases). The CDR3 is made up of 13 amino acids. Germline lookup yields CDR1 LNHDA and CDR2 SQIVND (reference sequence). V lost 3 bases and J lost 5, with 9 bases in between.

The rearrangement links TRBV19 to TRBJ2-2; D might be TRBD1 (6 bases). The germline CDR1 and CDR2 sequences are LNHDA and SQIVND (reference sequence). This CDR3 is built from 12 residues. Between the trimmed V and J ends, which lost 6 bases and 4 bases, there was a span of 6 bases. CDR3 amino acids: CASRGGTGELFF. DNA of the CDR3: TGTGCCAGTAGAGGGGGCACCGGGGAGCTGTTTTTT. Full variable domain (remainder filled in from reference TRBV19 and TRBJ2-2): DGGITQSPKYLFRKEGQNVTLSCEQNLNHDAMYWYRQDPGQGLRLIYYSQIVNDFQKGDIAEGYSVSREKKESFPLTVTSAQKNPTAFYLCASRGGTGELFFGEGSRLTVL.

The J gene is TRBJ1-1, the V gene TRBV5-1, with a possible D match to TRBD1 (5 bases). The CDR3 runs 18 residues. Germline CDR1 reads SGHRS; CDR2 reads YFSETQ. Trimming shortened V by 0 bases and J by 10 bases, and 28 bases separated the two germline ends. In nucleotides, the CDR3 is TGCGCCAGCAGCTTGGCCAGAGCTCAACACGCGGGGCAAGGTGGAGCTTTCTTT. This encodes CASSLARAQHAGQGGAFF.

The chain uses TRBV11-2 and TRBJ1-4; D might be TRBD1 (6 bases). The CDR3 loop spans 14 amino acids. V was pared by 5 bases and J by 7 bases, with 14 bases between. Germline V lookup: CDR1 SGHAT, CDR2 FQNNGV. The CDR3 protein is CASSPDRLGEKLFF. The CDR3 DNA follows: TGTGCCAGCAGCCCCGACAGGCTCGGTGAAAAACTGTTTTTT.

V usage is TRBV7-9 and J usage is TRBJ2-1, with D possibly TRBD2 on 7 matching bases. The V gene's germline CDR1 is SEHNR and CDR2 FQNEAQ (reference sequence). Trimming stripped 5 bases from V and 1 base from J, with 15 bases between. The CDR3 spans 16 residues. CDR3 loop: CASSPEGGESYNEQFF. The CDR3, as DNA: TGTGCCAGCAGCCCCGAGGGGGGGGAATCCTACAATGAGCAGTTCTTC.

V gene TRBV7-3 combines with J gene TRBJ2-6, with 8 bases matching TRBD1. V lost 2 bases and J lost 0; bases outside the gene matches: 3. The CDR3 is 17 residues long. The germline CDR1 and CDR2 sequences are SGHTA and FQGTGA. CDR3 in DNA: TGTGCCAGCAGCTTACAAACAGGGGGCTCTGGGGCCAACGTCCTGACTTTC. Its translation: CASSLQTGGSGANVLTF. Together with reference TRBV7-3 and TRBJ2-6, the CDR3 gives the full variable domain: GAGVSQTPSNKVTEKGKYVELRCDPISGHTALYWYRQSLGQGPEFLIYFQGTGAADDSGLPNDRFFAVRPEGSVSTLKIQRTERGDSAVYLCASSLQTGGSGANVLTFGAGSRLTVL.

The chain links TRBV7-8 to TRBJ2-4; no reliable D call. Germline V gene sequence: CDR1 SGHVS, CDR2 FQNEAQ. CDR3 length: 15 residues. The V gene lost 3 bases and the J gene lost 0 bases, with 9 bases spanning the gap. The CDR3 DNA reads as TGTGCCAGCAGCTTTTCAGGCCTAGCCAAAAACATTCAGTACTTC. Translating it yields CASSFSGLAKNIQYF.

V is TRBV7-8 and J is TRBJ1-4; unclear D gene. Trimming stripped 0 bases from V and 5 bases from J, with 10 bases between. CDR1 is SGHVS and CDR2 is FQNEAQ in the germline V gene. The CDR3 covers 15 residues. As DNA, the CDR3 is TGTGCCAGCAGCTTAGCGCGCGATAGAAATGAAAAACTGTTTTTT. Its translation: CASSLARDRNEKLFF.

The V call is TRBV28, the J call TRBJ1-2, with 10 nucleotides matching TRBD1. After removal of 3 bases from V and 6 bases from J, the junction contained 16 bases not matched to a gene. This CDR3 is 18 amino acids long. In germline, CDR1 is MDHEN, CDR2 SYDVKM. CDR3 nucleotide sequence: TGTGCCAGCAGTTTTTCCCCCCCTGACAGGGGGCGAAAGGATGGCTACACCTTC. Protein: CASSFSPPDRGRKDGYTF.

DNA for the CDR3: TGTGCCAGCTCACCGGCCTTCGGGGGCACTGAAGCTTTCTTT. Its protein product is CASSPAFGGTEAFF. V and J are TRBV18 and TRBJ1-1; D possibly corresponds to TRBD1 (5 bases). CDR1 and CDR2 from the germline V gene are KGHSH and LQKENI. The CDR3 totals 14 residues. V dropped 3 bases and J dropped 4 bases, with 12 bases sitting between them.

The DNA for the CDR3 is TGTGCCAGCAGCTTACGTGAGACTGAAGCTTTCTTT. Translation gives CASSLRETEAFF. V gene TRBV13 combines with J gene TRBJ1-1; no firm D call. Germline-derived CDR1 and CDR2 are PRHDT and FYEKMQ (reference sequence). The CDR3 length is 12 residues. Trimming cost V 2 bases and J 5 bases, with 6 bases left between them.

This chain links TRBV6-6 with TRBJ1-4, with a possible D match to TRBD1 (5 bases). V lost 8 bases to trimming and J lost 0 bases, with 10 bases between them. Per germline, CDR1 MNHNY and CDR2 SVGAGI (reference sequence). The CDR3 runs to 14 residues. In DNA, the CDR3 is TGTGCCAGCGTAGACAGAGCAACTAATGAAAAACTGTTTTTT. Residues: CASVDRATNEKLFF.

This sequence joins TRBV5-1 and TRBJ2-1; 12 bases fit TRBD2. Germline lookup yields CDR1 SGHRS and CDR2 YFSETQ. This CDR3 region has 16 residues. After removal of 4 bases from V and 3 bases from J, the junction contained 5 bases not matched to a gene. The CDR3 protein is CASSPGTSGYYNEQFF. The CDR3 DNA sequence: TGCGCCAGCAGCCCTGGGACTAGCGGGTACTACAATGAGCAGTTCTTC.

This chain connects TRBV12-3 or TRBV12-4 to TRBJ2-5; TRBD1 aligns across 8 bases. J lost 5 bases, V lost 5 bases, and 4 bases had no gene match. The CDR3 is 13 residues long. CDR3 DNA sequence: TGTGCCAGCAGTCCCAGGGGGCCCGAGACCCAGTACTTC. This codes for CASSPRGPETQYF.

The chain joins TRBV7-8 to TRBJ2-1, with a tentative D call TRBD2 (5 bases). This CDR3 is 17 amino acids long. V dropped 0 bases and J dropped 1 base, with 13 bases sitting between them. CDR1 is SGHVS and CDR2 is FQNEAQ in the germline V gene. The CDR3 sequence: CASSLAGREVSYNEQFF. CDR3 DNA sequence: TGTGCCAGCAGCTTAGCTGGGAGAGAAGTGTCCTACAATGAGCAGTTCTTC. Together with reference TRBV7-8 and TRBJ2-1, the CDR3 gives the full variable domain: GAGVSQSPRYKVAKRGQDVALRCDPISGHVSLFWYQQALGQGPEFLTYFQNEAQLDKSGLPSDRFFAERPEGSVSTLKIQRTQQEDSAVYLCASSLAGREVSYNEQFFGPGTRLTVL.

This clone has only a few counts. DNA for the CDR3: TGTGCCAGCATAATCGGGAACACTGAAGCTTTCTTT. It codes for CASIIGNTEAFF. V and J are TRBV6-5 and TRBJ1-1; D not resolved. V was pared by 7 bases and J by 1 base, with 7 bases between. Per the germline V gene, CDR1 is MNHEY and CDR2 is SVGAGI. The CDR3 has 12 amino acids.

Remarks on this clone: Other DNA sequences in the sample encode the same CDR3. This chain joins TRBV5-1 and TRBJ2-5, with D tentatively TRBD2 (5 bases). The V end lost 2 bases, the J end lost 5 bases, and 7 bases lay between the germline ends. The germline gives CDR1 SGHRS, CDR2 YFSETQ. CDR3 length: 12 amino acids. In DNA, the CDR3 is TGCGCCAGCAGCTTATCGGGGGAGACCCAGTACTTC. Protein sequence: CASSLSGETQYF. Full variable domain (outside the CDR3, taken from reference TRBV5-1 and TRBJ2-5): KAGVTQTPRYLIKTRGQQVTLSCSPISGHRSVSWYQQTPGQGLQFLFEYFSETQRNKGNFPGRFSGRQFSNSRSEMNVSTLELGDSALYLCASSLSGETQYFGPGTRLLVL.

The V call is TRBV7-7, the J call TRBJ2-1, with D hard to call. The CDR3 sequence is 15 residues long. Germline V gene lookup returns CDR1 SSHAT and CDR2 FNYEAQ (reference sequence). The germline V and J ends were trimmed by 0 bases and 5 bases, with 11 bases remaining between them. Here the CDR3 DNA reads TGTGCCAGCAGCTTAGCGTATGGCTTCCACAATGAGCAGTTCTTC. It translates to CASSLAYGFHNEQFF.

The chain carries TRBV13 and TRBJ2-7; D ambiguous. With 5 bases removed from V and 7 bases from J, the gap between germline ends came to 15 bases. Germline CDR1 is PRHDT and CDR2 is FYEKMQ (reference sequence). This CDR3 spans 13 amino acids. CDR3 protein: CASSPSAGEEQYV. The CDR3 DNA is TGTGCCAGCAGCCCCTCCGCAGGCGAGGAGCAGTACGTC.